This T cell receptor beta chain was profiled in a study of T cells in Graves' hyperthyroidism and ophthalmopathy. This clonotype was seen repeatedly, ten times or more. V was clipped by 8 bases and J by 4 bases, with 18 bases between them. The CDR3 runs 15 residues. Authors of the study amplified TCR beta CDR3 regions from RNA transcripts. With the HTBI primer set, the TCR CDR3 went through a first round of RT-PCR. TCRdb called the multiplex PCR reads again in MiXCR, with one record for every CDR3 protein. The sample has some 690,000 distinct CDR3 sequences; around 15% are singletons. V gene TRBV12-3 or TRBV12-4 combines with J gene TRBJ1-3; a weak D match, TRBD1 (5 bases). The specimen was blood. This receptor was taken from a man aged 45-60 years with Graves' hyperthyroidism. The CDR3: CASGNPRGVGNTIYF. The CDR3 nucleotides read TGTGCCAGCGGGAACCCAAGGGGAGTCGGAAACACCATATATTTT.